Included here is one T cell receptor beta chain sequence, with context. Reprocessing the 5' RACE reads, TCRdb reports a single entry for every CDR3 protein and omits DNA. This sample lists 500,000 to 700,000 distinct CDR3 sequences; its ten largest clones have around 4%. Germline assignment: CDR1 ENHRY and CDR2 SYGVKD. The CDR3 sequence is 17 residues long. These data come from a study of T cells expressing NK-cell markers. Sequencing was carried out using blood T cells: a sorted CD56 or NKG2C T cell subset, CD4+ or CD8+ T cells, or bulk PBMC T cells (not recorded which). The V and J genes are TRBV10-3 and TRBJ2-7; TCRdb picks TRBD2, but there is no DNA to check that call. The receptor was isolated from a man aged 18 to 29 in good health. Here the CDR3 reads CAISPGLVGSPSYEQYF.